This T cell receptor (beta chain) comes out of a study of cytomegalovirus exposure and HLA in healthy donors. General observations from the study: According to the study, 160 or so TCR beta chains were cytomegalovirus-associated. In a later analysis, CMV-associated beta chains were mostly HLA-associated, it appeared. It was reported in a later analysis that an Asian-associated ancestry cluster showed fewer N-insertions than the approximately 670-donor mean.

Researchers ran the PCR with 60 Vbeta and 13 Jbeta primers. Assay used: immunoSEQ multiplex PCR; TCRdb lists only in-frame clones, some missing. There are approximately 150,000 clones in the sample; almost 85% occur only once, and approximately 9.7% lies in the top ten. Notes on this clone: Its antigen remains unidentified.

The CDR3 runs 13 residues. V lost 7 bases, J lost 7 bases, and 14 bases lay in between. Germline loops: CDR1 MDHEN, CDR2 SYDVKM. Healthy donors of bone marrow made up the group. V usage is TRBV28 and J usage is TRBJ1-5; maybe TRBD1 (5 bases). The clonotype comes from a woman in her fifties or sixties in good health and CMV-seropositive. Sequenced material: PBMCs. The CDR3 sequence is CASTLGGGQPQHF. CDR3 DNA sequence: TGTGCCAGCACCCTTGGGGGGGGGCAGCCCCAGCATTTT.